The present TCR beta chain was sequenced within a study of blood T cells in healthy people across ages. Overall study results and limits: Whereas aged donors had fewer naive CD4+ cells, long-lived donors had more of them and higher diversity. Per million T cells, TCR beta diversity dropped about linearly as age rose.

Next came a second PCR, run for about 6 to 12 cycles, which used a sample-barcoded 5' primer along with a J-beta primer mix. TCRdb re-analysed the 5' RACE reads in MiXCR, keeping a single row per CDR3 protein. The sample lists over a million distinct CDR3 sequences; 35% to 45% were seen once. A word on this clonotype: Antigen unknown.

The sequencing sample was made of blood. This TCR was sampled from a woman aged 18-29 years in good health.

The CDR3 spells CASSSNPWDRGRNEQYF. CDR3 nucleotide sequence: TGTGCCAGCAGTTCCAACCCCTGGGACAGGGGGCGAAACGAGCAGTACTTC. The chain is built from TRBV27 and TRBJ2-7, with 12 bases lining up with TRBD1. Germline values: CDR1 MNHEY, CDR2 SMNVEV (reference sequence). The CDR3 is 17 amino acids. The V segment lost 4 bases and the J segment 5 bases; nucleotides outside the gene matches: 12.